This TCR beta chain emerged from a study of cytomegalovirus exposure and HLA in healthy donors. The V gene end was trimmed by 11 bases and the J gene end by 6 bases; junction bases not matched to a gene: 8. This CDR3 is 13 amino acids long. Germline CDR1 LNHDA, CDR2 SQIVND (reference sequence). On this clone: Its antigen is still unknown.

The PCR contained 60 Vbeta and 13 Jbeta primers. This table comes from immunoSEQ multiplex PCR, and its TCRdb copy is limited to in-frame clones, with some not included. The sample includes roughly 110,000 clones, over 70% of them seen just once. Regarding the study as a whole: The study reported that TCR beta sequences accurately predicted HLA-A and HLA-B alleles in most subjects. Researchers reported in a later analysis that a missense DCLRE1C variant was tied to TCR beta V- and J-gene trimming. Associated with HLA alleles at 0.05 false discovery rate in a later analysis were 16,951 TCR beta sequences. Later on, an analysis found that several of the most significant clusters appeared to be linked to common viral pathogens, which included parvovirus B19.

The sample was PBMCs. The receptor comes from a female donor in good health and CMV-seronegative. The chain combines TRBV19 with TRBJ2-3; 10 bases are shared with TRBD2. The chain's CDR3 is CASRGAGGDTQYF. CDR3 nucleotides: TGTGCCTCTCGGGGAGCGGGAGGGGATACGCAGTATTTT.